This note documents a single TCR beta chain sequence. As yet, its antigen is unknown. The V end lost 2 bases, the J end lost 3 bases, and 11 bases lay between the germline ends. This CDR3 has 14 amino acids. In germline, CDR1 is SGHRS, CDR2 YFSETQ. PCR primers comprised 60 Vbeta and 13 Jbeta primers. Measured with immunoSEQ multiplex PCR; TCRdb has only the in-frame clones, and not every one. The sample carries some 130,000 clones, 60% to 80% recorded once. The data were obtained in a study of cytomegalovirus exposure and HLA in healthy donors. Overall study findings and caveats: The study listed around 150 cytomegalovirus-associated TCR beta chains.

The origin of this receptor is a man in his thirties or forties in good health and CMV-seronegative. The V gene is TRBV5-1, the J gene TRBJ1-1; D call uncertain. The specimen sequenced was PBMCs. The CDR3 DNA is TGCGCCAGCAGCTTAGGGCAGGACTACACTGAAGCTTTCTTT. This sequence encodes CASSLGQDYTEAFF.